A selection of T cell receptor beta chains follows, all from one sample in a study of T cell changes during pregnancy in multiple sclerosis. TCRdb's table, derived via immunoSEQ multiplex PCR, lists solely in-frame clones and lacks some. The sample includes some 47,000 clones, approximately 92% of them seen just once. This specimen was CD8+ T cells from peripheral blood mononuclear cells, taken in the second trimester of pregnancy. The source of these receptors is a female donor with multiple sclerosis, enrolled in a pregnancy study. Each CDR3 is given with its conserved first and last residue. Each record gives: clone size, J gene, D gene, V gene, CDR3 DNA, CDR3 protein. The D gene is left open where the match is weak. For some rows the clone size is stated as once, few or many, or as a class when expanded; others skip it.

>NA|TRBJ1-5|NA|TRBV6-1
TGTGCCACCTTAGGACGGGAGGGCCAGCCCCAGCATTTT
CATLGREGQPQHF
>NA|TRBJ2-1|TRBD2|TRBV7-8
TGTGCCAGCAGCTTACGGGAGGGGATCAATGAGCAGTTCTTC
CASSLREGINEQFF
>NA|TRBJ1-1|NA|TRBV19
TGTGCCAGTAGTATAATTCGGCAGGGTAGTGCTGAAGCTTTCTTT
CASSIIRQGSAEAFF
>NA|TRBJ1-6|TRBD1|TRBV19
TGTGCCAGTAGTAACCCTAGGACAGGGAGGTCACCCCTCCACTTT
CASSNPRTGRSPLHF
>NA|TRBJ2-6|NA|TRBV21-1
TGTGCCAGCAGCACGGGACTTCCCTCTGGGGCCAACGTCCTGACTTTC
CASSTGLPSGANVLTF
>NA|TRBJ1-6|TRBD1|TRBV6-1
TGTGCCAGCAGTTCGGACAGGGCTGATAATTCACCCCTCCACTTT
CASSSDRADNSPLHF
>NA|TRBJ1-2|TRBD1|TRBV7-3
TGTGCCAGCAGCTTTACCTTTCGGGACAGTTATGGCTACACCTTC
CASSFTFRDSYGYTF
>NA|TRBJ1-2|NA|TRBV11-2
TGTGCCAGCAGCTTAGTGGGGGCAACTGATATCTATGGCTACACCTTC
CASSLVGATDIYGYTF
>NA|TRBJ2-1|NA|TRBV15
TGTGCCACCAGCAGAGATCCAGGCAGTTTCCTCTTGAATGAGCAGTTCTTC
CATSRDPGSFLLNEQFF
>once|TRBJ2-5|NA|TRBV7-9
TGTGCCAGCAGCTTGACCCTCCGGGAGCAAGAGACCCAGTACTTC
CASSLTLREQETQYF
>NA|TRBJ2-7|NA|TRBV19
TGTGCCAGTAGTATGGACGGGGCCTACGAGCAGTACTTC
CASSMDGAYEQYF
>NA|TRBJ1-2|NA|TRBV4-2
TGTGCCAGCAGCCAAGATTTACCGAGCTATGGCTACACCTTC
CASSQDLPSYGYTF
>once|TRBJ1-6|TRBD1|TRBV2
TGTGCCAGCAGTGAAGGAGAGGGGACAGTTTATAATTCACCCCTCCACTTT
CASSEGEGTVYNSPLHF
>NA|TRBJ1-5|NA|TRBV4-1
TGCGCCAGCAGCCAATTGGGGGGAGGCAATCAGCCCCAGCATTTT
CASSQLGGGNQPQHF
>once|TRBJ1-6|NA|TRBV28
TGTGCCAGCAACCCCCGTTCTAGCTCCTATAATTCACCCCTCCACTTT
CASNPRSSSYNSPLHF
>NA|TRBJ2-3|NA|TRBV6-5
TGTGCCAGCAGTGTTGTAGCCACAGATACGCAGTATTTT
CASSVVATDTQYF
>NA|TRBJ1-2|TRBD1|TRBV15
TGTGCCACCAGCAACCGGGACAGGGTGCGCGGCTACACCTTC
CATSNRDRVRGYTF
>NA|TRBJ1-2|NA|TRBV1
TGCACCAGCAGCCAGGGAACCGGGACAGGGGTCCGGGGGAACACCTTC
CTSSQGTGTGVRGNTF
>NA|TRBJ2-7|TRBD1|TRBV5-5
TGTGCCAGCAGCATCACAGGGGGCGGGTACGAGCAGTACTTC
CASSITGGGYEQYF
>NA|TRBJ1-1|TRBD1|TRBV27
TGTGCCAGCAACGCAGGGGGCGCGGGGACTGAAGCTTTCTTT
CASNAGGAGTEAFF
>NA|TRBJ2-2|NA|TRBV15
TGTGCCACCAGCACCTCCGGGGAGCTGTTTTTT
CATSTSGELFF
>NA|TRBJ2-1|TRBD1|TRBV4-2
TGTGCCAGCAGCCCGCAACCGGGACAGCCGTCGAATTACAATGAGCAGTTCTTC
CASSPQPGQPSNYNEQFF
>NA|TRBJ2-7|NA|TRBV5-6
TGTGCCAGCAGCCCCTACAGGGCCTCCTACGAGCAGTACTTC
CASSPYRASYEQYF
>NA|TRBJ1-1|TRBD1|TRBV11-2
TGTGCCAGCAGCTCCCACCAAAGGTGGACAGGGGCGTACACTGAAGCTTTCTTT
CASSSHQRWTGAYTEAFF
>NA|TRBJ1-2|NA|TRBV20-1
TGCAGTGTCAGGGGTGATGGCTACACCTTC
CSVRGDGYTF
>NA|TRBJ2-3|NA|TRBV27
TGTGCCAGCAGTAAACTCCCGGGACAAGCTCCCACAGATACGCAGTATTTT
CASSKLPGQAPTDTQYF
>NA|TRBJ2-2|TRBD1|TRBV27
TGTGCCAGCAGTTTAGGACAGGGGGCCGGGGAGCTGTTTTTT
CASSLGQGAGELFF
>NA|TRBJ2-5|TRBD2|TRBV14
TGTGCCAGCAGCCAAGGGATGGTAGCGGGTGAGACCCAGTACTTC
CASSQGMVAGETQYF
>NA|TRBJ1-2|TRBD1|TRBV11-2
TGTGCCAGCAGCTTAGGCAGGGGGTATGGCTACACCTTC
CASSLGRGYGYTF
>NA|TRBJ2-7|NA|TRBV11-2
TGTGCCAGCAGCTTAGATCGGGGGTTCTACGAGCAGTACTTC
CASSLDRGFYEQYF
>NA|TRBJ1-2|TRBD1|TRBV9
TGTGCCAGCAGCCATAAAGACAGGGCGAGTGCACTGGGCTATGGCTACACCTTC
CASSHKDRASALGYGYTF
>NA|TRBJ1-2|TRBD1|TRBV7-6
TGTGCCAGCAGGCCGACAGGGGACTATGGCTACACCTTC
CASRPTGDYGYTF
>NA|TRBJ2-7|TRBD2|TRBV28
TGTGCCAGCAGTTTACTAGCGGGGTCCTACGAGCAGTACTTC
CASSLLAGSYEQYF
>NA|TRBJ2-3|NA|TRBV6-6
TGTGCCAGCACGGGGACAGATACGCAGTATTTT
CASTGTDTQYF
>NA|TRBJ1-6|NA|TRBV6-1
TGTGCCAGCAGTGCACAGATCTATAATTCACCCCTCCACTTT
CASSAQIYNSPLHF
>few|TRBJ1-6|NA|TRBV6-6
TGTGCCAGCAGTAACAGGGAAAGGAATTCACCCCTCCACTTT
CASSNRERNSPLHF
>NA|TRBJ1-2|TRBD1|TRBV29-1
TGCAGCATAGGACAGGGGAACTATGGCTACACCTTC
CSIGQGNYGYTF
>NA|TRBJ2-3|TRBD2|TRBV11-2
TGTGCCAGCAGCTCCACGGGGACTAGTGCAGATACGCAGTATTTT
CASSSTGTSADTQYF
>NA|TRBJ2-1|NA|TRBV7-7
TGTGCTAGCAGCCAGACCTGGGGCGATGAGCAGTTCTTC
CASSQTWGDEQFF
>NA|TRBJ1-4|NA|TRBV27
TGTGCCAGCAGTTTCATCATGGCTACTAATGAAAAACTGTTTTTT
CASSFIMATNEKLFF
>NA|TRBJ2-7|NA|TRBV7-6
TGTGCCAGCAGCCCGACACGGGGCTACGAGCAGTACTTC
CASSPTRGYEQYF
>NA|TRBJ2-3|TRBD2|TRBV7-3
TGTGCCAGCAGCCTAGCGGGAAATACGCAGTATTTT
CASSLAGNTQYF
>NA|TRBJ2-5|NA|TRBV5-1
TGCGCCAGCCAACCACGGGGAACAGGGCAAGAGACCCAGTACTTC
CASQPRGTGQETQYF
>NA|TRBJ1-1|TRBD1|TRBV6-5
TGTGCCAGCAGGACGACAGGGGAGGCCACTGAAGCTTTCTTT
CASRTTGEATEAFF
>NA|TRBJ2-6|NA|TRBV4-1
TGCGCCAGCAGCCAAGCCCTGAGCTCTGGGGCCAACGTCCTGACTTTC
CASSQALSSGANVLTF
>NA|TRBJ2-3|NA|TRBV7-2
TGTGCCAGCAGCTTAGTTGAACTGAGCACAGATACGCAGTATTTT
CASSLVELSTDTQYF
>NA|TRBJ2-7|NA|TRBV2
TGTGCCAGCAGTGCCGGAGAGAGCTCCTACGAGCAGTACTTC
CASSAGESSYEQYF
>NA|TRBJ2-3|NA|TRBV27
TGTGCCAGCACCCGGACAGCAAGCACAGATACGCAGTATTTT
CASTRTASTDTQYF
>NA|TRBJ2-5|TRBD1|TRBV27
TGTGCCAGCAGTTTATTCGGGACAGGGTTCCAAGAGACCCAGTACTTC
CASSLFGTGFQETQYF
>NA|TRBJ2-7|NA|TRBV15
TGTGCCACCAGCAGAGAAGTAGGGGAGGACGCGGACGAGCAGTACTTC
CATSREVGEDADEQYF
>NA|TRBJ2-1|TRBD1|TRBV6-5
TGTGCCAGCAGTTCCGGGACAGGGGCGTTCTTC
CASSSGTGAFF
>NA|TRBJ2-1|TRBD1|TRBV18
TGTGCCAGCTCACCACCGGGGACCCGACAGGGTTGGAATGAGCAGTTCTTC
CASSPPGTRQGWNEQFF
>NA|TRBJ1-1|NA|TRBV11-2
TGTGCCAGCAGCTTCTCACCGGACATACTTAACACTGAAGCTTTCTTT
CASSFSPDILNTEAFF
>NA|TRBJ1-1|NA|TRBV27
TGTGCCAGCAGTTCAACGGGAGCTACCATGGAAGCTTTCTTT
CASSSTGATMEAFF
>NA|TRBJ2-3|TRBD2|TRBV13
TGTGCCAGCAGCTTCCTTAGCGGGGGGGCCAAAGATACGCAGTATTTT
CASSFLSGGAKDTQYF